The 24 T cell receptor beta chains below were found in one sample sequenced in a study of blood T cell repertoires in COVID-19. This table comes from immunoSEQ multiplex PCR, and its TCRdb copy is limited to in-frame clones, with some not included. The sample shows tens of thousands of clones, around 85% of them seen only once. The sequencing sample was made of peripheral blood. Source of these receptors: an elderly man in a cohort sampled during active COVID-19.

Concerning this clone: One junction end does not reproduce the germline sequence, and a read error may be involved. This chain joins TRBV3-1 (or the pseudogene TRBV3-2) and TRBJ2-7, with TRBD1 matching over 8 bases. There are 15 residues in the CDR3. CDR1 LGHDT and CDR2 YNNKEL come from the germline V gene (reference sequence). The CDR3 DNA is TGTGCCAGCAGCCAGGCTGAGGGACAGGTCTACGGGCAGTACTTC. This encodes CASSQAEGQVYGQYF.

The chain joins TRBV18 to TRBJ1-1; D perhaps matches TRBD1 (6 bases). V lost 3 bases and J 1 base, leaving 12 bases between the germline ends. CDR3 length: 15 amino acids. Germline V gene data show CDR1 as KGHSH and CDR2 as LQKENI. The CDR3 loop is CASSPLSQGNTEAFF. In DNA form, the CDR3 reads TGTGCCAGCTCACCTTTATCACAGGGGAACACTGAAGCTTTCTTT. Filled out from reference TRBV18 and TRBJ1-1, the complete variable domain reads NAGVMQNPRHLVRRRGQEARLRCSPMKGHSHVYWYRQLPEEGLKFMVYLQKENIIDESGMPKERFSAEFPKEGPSILRIQQVVRGDSAAYFCASSPLSQGNTEAFFGQGTRLTVV.

This clone was counted a few times. V and J are TRBV4-2 and TRBJ2-3; 9 bases map to TRBD2. Germline V gene sequence: CDR1 LGHNA, CDR2 YNFKEQ. After removal of 3 bases from V and 4 bases from J, the junction contained 8 bases not matched to a gene. The CDR3 has 16 amino acids. In nucleotides, the CDR3 is TGTGCCAGCAGCCATCCCACGGCGGGGGGGTCAGATACGCAGTATTTT. It is translated as CASSHPTAGGSDTQYF.

The V call is TRBV29-1, the J call TRBJ2-5, with D tentatively TRBD2 (5 bases). CDR3 length: 12 amino acids. V was cut by 4 bases and J by 5 bases, with 11 bases left in between. Germline lookup yields CDR1 SQVTM and CDR2 ANQGSEA. The CDR3 region is CSVVDPGETQYF. CDR3 in DNA: TGCAGCGTTGTGGACCCGGGGGAGACCCAGTACTTC.

The chain employs TRBV28 and TRBJ1-2; no definite D call. In germline, CDR1 is MDHEN, CDR2 SYDVKM. V lost 3 bases and J 0 bases, leaving 11 bases between the germline ends. The CDR3 is 15 amino acids. The CDR3 loop reads CASSFGRRANYGYTF. The CDR3 DNA sequence: TGTGCCAGCAGTTTCGGCAGGCGAGCTAACTATGGCTACACCTTC.

DNA for the CDR3: TGCGCCAGCAGCTTTAGCGGGGGAGGAGATACGCAGTATTTT. Its translation: CASSFSGGGDTQYF. The gene calls are TRBV5-1 and TRBJ2-3; 9 nucleotides agree with TRBD2. This CDR3 is built from 14 residues. V shed 2 bases and J 5 bases; nucleotides not matched to a gene: 3. Germline loops: CDR1 SGHRS, CDR2 YFSETQ.

This sequence joins TRBV5-8 and TRBJ2-3; 7 nucleotides match TRBD1. Germline assignment: CDR1 SGHTS and CDR2 YDEGEE. J was trimmed by 6 bases and V by 0 bases; bases with no gene match: 13. This CDR3 spans 17 amino acids. CDR3 nucleotide sequence: TGTGCCAGCAGCTTGGGATTGACAGGGATCTTGGGGGATACGCAGTATTTT. Amino acid sequence: CASSLGLTGILGDTQYF.

The rearrangement uses TRBV19 and TRBJ1-3; D is undetermined. V gave up 1 base and J gave up 0 bases, with 7 bases separating them. CDR3 size: 15 residues. The germline V gene encodes CDR1 LNHDA and CDR2 SQIVND (reference sequence). As DNA, the CDR3 is TGTGCCAGTAGTATAGGGGCCTTCTCTGGAAACACCATATATTTT. Translating it yields CASSIGAFSGNTIYF.

This clone is a singleton in its sample. The gene calls are TRBV7-9 and TRBJ2-3; 7 bases match TRBD2. With 5 bases clipped from V and 5 bases from J, the junction kept 13 bases outside the gene matches. Germline CDR1 and CDR2: SEHNR and FQNEAQ (reference sequence). The CDR3 has 16 amino acids. CDR3 in amino acids: CASSPPAGRAEDTQYF. DNA of the CDR3: TGTGCCAGCAGCCCCCCAGCGGGGAGGGCCGAAGATACGCAGTATTTT.

The J gene is TRBJ2-5, the V gene TRBV4-1; tentatively, D is TRBD1 (7 bases). The V gene's germline CDR1 is MGHRA and CDR2 YSYEKL. V was clipped by 0 bases and J by 1 base, with 15 bases between them. The CDR3 sequence is 17 residues long. CDR3 bases: TGCGCCAGCAGCCAAGAGGGAGCAGGGGGGTTCCAAGAGACCCAGTACTTC. Translated, it gives CASSQEGAGGFQETQYF.

The CDR3 bases are TGTGCCAGCAGTTTACTACCCCTCGGTTCTTCACCCCTCCACTTT. This encodes CASSLLPLGSSPLHF. The chain is built from TRBV6-4 and TRBJ1-6; D is unclear. Germline V gene lookup returns CDR1 MRHNA and CDR2 SNTAGT. V was cut by 5 bases and J by 9 bases, with 17 bases left in between. This CDR3 region has 15 residues.

The chain combines TRBV21-1 with TRBJ2-4; the table calls TRBD1, which could not be checked here. TRBV21-1 is annotated as a pseudogene. This CDR3 region has 17 residues. DNA of the CDR3: TGTGCCAGCAGCATCTCGGACCGGGACAGGGCCAAAAACATTCAGTACTTC. Amino acids: CASSISDRDRAKNIQYF.

The CDR3 loop is CASSLALAGGTGELFF. The CDR3 DNA reads TGCGCCAGCAGCTTGGCATTAGCGGGGGGCACCGGGGAGCTGTTTTTT. The V gene is TRBV5-1, the J gene TRBJ2-2; 10 bases align to TRBD2. Germline CDR1 reads SGHRS; CDR2 reads YFSETQ. The CDR3 is 16 amino acids. V lost 0 bases and J lost 4; bases outside the gene matches: 3.

The rearrangement joins TRBV7-9 to TRBJ2-1; 8 nucleotides agree with TRBD2. Per the germline V gene, CDR1 is SEHNR and CDR2 is FQNEAQ (reference sequence). This CDR3 contains 16 residues. The trim removed 5 bases at V and 4 bases at J, leaving 10 bases unmatched. In DNA form, the CDR3 reads TGTGCCAGCAGCCCCCTGAGCGGGGGCCAGTACAATGAGCAGTTCTTC. Amino acids: CASSPLSGGQYNEQFF.

V usage is TRBV5-4 and J usage is TRBJ2-1, with D possibly TRBD2 on 6 matching bases. The ends were cut back, 4 bases at V and 4 bases at J, with 21 bases in the middle. This CDR3 contains 17 residues. Germline V gives CDR1 SGHNT, CDR2 YYREEE (reference sequence). CDR3 region: CASSPPPRTTLYNEQFF. The CDR3 region has the DNA TGTGCCAGCAGCCCCCCCCCTAGGACTACTCTTTACAATGAGCAGTTCTTC.

The rearrangement joins TRBV5-1 to TRBJ2-2; TRBD2 matches 15 bases. CDR3 length: 17 residues. The junction had 8 bases not matched to a gene; V was cut back by 4 bases and J by 7 bases. The germline CDR1 and CDR2 sequences are SGHRS and YFSETQ. The CDR3 sequence is CASSQGLAGGPIGELFF. In nucleotides, the CDR3 is TGCGCCAGCAGCCAAGGACTAGCGGGGGGGCCAATCGGGGAGCTGTTTTTT.

V gene TRBV18 combines with J gene TRBJ1-2; a weak D match, TRBD1 (5 bases). CDR3 size: 13 residues. Trimming left V 6 bases short and J 5 bases short, with 13 bases between. CDR1 and CDR2 (germline): KGHSH, LQKENI. The CDR3 reads CASSDSRSYGYTF. In DNA, the CDR3 is TGTGCCAGCTCCGACAGCCGCTCATATGGCTACACCTTC.

The chain couples TRBV5-1 to TRBJ2-5, with 7 bases aligning to TRBD1. Trimming at V came to 0 bases and at J to 4 bases, leaving 3 bases not matched to a gene. CDR3 length: 14 residues. Per the germline V gene, CDR1 is SGHRS and CDR2 is YFSETQ. The CDR3 nucleotides read TGCGCCAGCAGCTTGGGACAGGGACGAGAGACCCAGTACTTC. This gives the protein CASSLGQGRETQYF.

This clone was seen just once. The chain is built from TRBV5-1 and TRBJ2-3, with 8 nucleotides matching TRBD2. Germline V gives CDR1 SGHRS, CDR2 YFSETQ. The CDR3 covers 14 residues. Trimming took 4 bases from V and 6 from J; bases not matched to a gene: 7. CDR3 amino acids: CASSDPGGGDTQYF. Here the CDR3 DNA reads TGCGCCAGCAGCGATCCCGGGGGGGGCGATACGCAGTATTTT.

V is TRBV11-1 and J is TRBJ1-6; weak D call: TRBD1 (6 bases). From germline, CDR1 is SGHAT and CDR2 FQDESV (reference sequence). Trimming took off 2 bases at V and 7 bases at J, with 9 bases between the two ends. This CDR3 has 14 amino acids. This CDR3 reads CASSLFQGNSPLHF. In nucleotides, the CDR3 is TGTGCCAGCAGCTTATTTCAGGGGAATTCACCCCTCCACTTT.

The V call is TRBV28, the J call TRBJ2-1, with 8 positions matching TRBD2. This CDR3 is 15 amino acids long. Germline V gene data show CDR1 as MDHEN and CDR2 as SYDVKM. The V gene end was trimmed by 3 bases and the J gene end by 5 bases; junction bases not matched to a gene: 6. Here the CDR3 reads CASSLGTSVHNEQFF. CDR3 coding DNA: TGTGCCAGCAGTTTGGGGACTAGTGTGCACAATGAGCAGTTCTTC. Full variable domain (rest looked up from reference TRBV28 and TRBJ2-1): DVKVTQSSRYLVKRTGEKVFLECVQDMDHENMFWYRQDPGLGLRLIYFSYDVKMKEKGDIPEGYSVSREKKERFSLILESASTNQTSMYLCASSLGTSVHNEQFFGPGTRLTVL.

The chain recombines TRBV7-8 with TRBJ1-4; the D gene is possibly TRBD1 (5 bases). V was pared by 4 bases and J by 6 bases, with 9 bases between. The CDR3 covers 13 residues. Germline lookup yields CDR1 SGHVS and CDR2 FQNEAQ. CDR3 coding DNA: TGTGCCAGCAGCTACAGGACCTATGAAAAACTGTTTTTT. Amino acids: CASSYRTYEKLFF.

This chain connects TRBV9 to TRBJ2-3; TRBD2 agrees at 13 bases. The CDR3 runs to 15 residues. The V gene end was trimmed by 3 bases and the J gene end by 10 bases; junction bases not matched to a gene: 8. Germline lookup yields CDR1 SGDLS and CDR2 YYNGEE. CDR3 region: CASSARLAGGPAQYF. The CDR3 DNA reads as TGTGCCAGCAGCGCCCGACTAGCGGGGGGACCTGCGCAGTATTTT.

This clone is a singleton in its sample. The V and J genes are TRBV4-3 and TRBJ2-3; 9 bases are a match to TRBD2. Trimming cost V 1 base and J 5 bases; bases outside gene matches: 7. CDR1 is LGHNA and CDR2 is YSLEER in the germline V gene. The CDR3 is 16 amino acids. The CDR3 DNA reads TGCGCCAGCAGCCAAGGGGGCGGGGGGGGCAGAGATACGCAGTATTTT. Protein product: CASSQGGGGGRDTQYF.